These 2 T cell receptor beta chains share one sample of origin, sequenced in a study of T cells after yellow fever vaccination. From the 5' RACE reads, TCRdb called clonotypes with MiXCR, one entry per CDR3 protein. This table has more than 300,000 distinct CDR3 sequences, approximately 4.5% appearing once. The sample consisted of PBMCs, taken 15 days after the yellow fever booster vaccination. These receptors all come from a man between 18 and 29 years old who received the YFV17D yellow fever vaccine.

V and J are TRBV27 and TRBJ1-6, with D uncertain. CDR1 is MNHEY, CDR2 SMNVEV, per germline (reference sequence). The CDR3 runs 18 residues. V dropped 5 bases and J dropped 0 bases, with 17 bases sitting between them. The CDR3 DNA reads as TGTGCCAGCAGTACCTCCCGTGTCCGAAGCTCCTATAATTCACCCCTCCACTTT. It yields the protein CASSTSRVRSSYNSPLHF.

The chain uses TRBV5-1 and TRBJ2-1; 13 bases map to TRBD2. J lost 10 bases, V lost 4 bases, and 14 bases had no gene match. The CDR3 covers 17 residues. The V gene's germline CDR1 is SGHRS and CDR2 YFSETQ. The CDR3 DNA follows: TGCGCCAGCAGCGATTACCAGGGACTAGCGGGAATCAGAGAGCAGTTCTTC. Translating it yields CASSDYQGLAGIREQFF.